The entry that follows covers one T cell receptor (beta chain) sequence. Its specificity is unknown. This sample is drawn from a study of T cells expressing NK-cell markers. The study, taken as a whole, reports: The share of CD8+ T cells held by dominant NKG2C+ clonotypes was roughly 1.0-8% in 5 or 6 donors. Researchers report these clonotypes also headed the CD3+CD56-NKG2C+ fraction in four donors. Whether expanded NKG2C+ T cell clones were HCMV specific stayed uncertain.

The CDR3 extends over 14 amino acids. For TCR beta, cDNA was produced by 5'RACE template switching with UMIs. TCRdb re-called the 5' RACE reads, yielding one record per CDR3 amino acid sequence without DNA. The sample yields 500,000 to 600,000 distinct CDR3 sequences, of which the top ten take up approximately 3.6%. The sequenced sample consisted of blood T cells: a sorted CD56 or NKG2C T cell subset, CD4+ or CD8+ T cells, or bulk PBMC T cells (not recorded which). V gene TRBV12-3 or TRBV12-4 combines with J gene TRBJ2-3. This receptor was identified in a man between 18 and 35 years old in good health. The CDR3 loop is CASSLSRFMDTQYF.